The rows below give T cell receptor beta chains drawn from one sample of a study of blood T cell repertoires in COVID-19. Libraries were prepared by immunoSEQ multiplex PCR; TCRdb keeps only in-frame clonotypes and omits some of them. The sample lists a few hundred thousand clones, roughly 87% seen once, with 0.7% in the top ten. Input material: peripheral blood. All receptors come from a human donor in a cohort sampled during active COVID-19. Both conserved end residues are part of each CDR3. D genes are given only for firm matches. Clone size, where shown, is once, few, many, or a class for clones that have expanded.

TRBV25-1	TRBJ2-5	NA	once	TGTGCCAGCAGACTAGCAGAAGAGACCCAGTACTTC	CASRLAEETQYF
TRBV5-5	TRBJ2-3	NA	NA	TGTGCCAGCAGCCCTTGGGGCACTAGCACAGATACGCAGTATTTT	CASSPWGTSTDTQYF
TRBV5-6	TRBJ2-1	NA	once	TGTGCCAGCAGCTTCCGACAGCTTCGGAAGCAGTTCTTC	CASSFRQLRKQFF
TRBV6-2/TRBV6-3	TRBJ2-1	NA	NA	TGTGCCAGCAGTTACTCGAAGTCCAGGGGTCTCAATGAGCAGTTCTTC	CASSYSKSRGLNEQFF
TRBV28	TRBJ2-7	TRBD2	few	TGTGCCAGCAGGCTGACTAGCTCCCCCTACGAGCAGTACTTC	CASRLTSSPYEQYF
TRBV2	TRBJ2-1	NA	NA	TGTGCCAGCAGTATGGGAGATGAGCAGTTCTTC	CASSMGDEQFF
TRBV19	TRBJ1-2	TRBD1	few	TGTGCCAGTAGTATACCACAGGGGGGCTATGGCTACACCTTC	CASSIPQGGYGYTF
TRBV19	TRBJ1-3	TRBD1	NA	TGTGCCAGTAGTCCGACAGGGGACTCTGGAAACACCATATATTTT	CASSPTGDSGNTIYF
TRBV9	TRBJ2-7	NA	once	TGTGCCAGCAGCGTAGAGGGCGGGGTAGGAGACGAGCAGTACTTC	CASSVEGGVGDEQYF
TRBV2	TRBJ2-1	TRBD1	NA	TGTGCCAGCAGCGTACAGGGGTACAATGAGCAGTTCTTC	CASSVQGYNEQFF
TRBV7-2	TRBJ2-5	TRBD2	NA	TGTGCCAGCAGCCCGGGACTAGCGGGGGGGCAAGAGACCCAGTACTTC	CASSPGLAGGQETQYF
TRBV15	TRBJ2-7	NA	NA	TGTGCCACCAGCAGAGATTTTAACAGCTACGAGCAGTACTTC	CATSRDFNSYEQYF
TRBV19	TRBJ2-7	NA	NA	TGTGCCAGTAGTACTCCGCCCAAATGGCCTAGTCACATCTACGAGCAGTACTTC	CASSTPPKWPSHIYEQYF
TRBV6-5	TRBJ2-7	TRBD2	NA	TGTGCCAGCAGGATTACTAGCGGGGGATACGAGCAGTACTTC	CASRITSGGYEQYF
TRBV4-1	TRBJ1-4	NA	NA	TGCGCCAGCAGCCAAGAAGAGGCGAGTGAAAAACTGTTTTTT	CASSQEEASEKLFF
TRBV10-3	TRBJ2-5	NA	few	TGTGCCATCAGTGAGTCGAATAGGGGAGGACGTGAGACCCAGTACTTC	CAISESNRGGRETQYF
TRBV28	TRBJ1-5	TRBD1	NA	TGTGCCAGCAGCCAAACCAGGGGGCGCGGTCAGCCCCAGCATTTT	CASSQTRGRGQPQHF
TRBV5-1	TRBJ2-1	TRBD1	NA	TGCGCCAGCAGCTTGGCTTGGACAGGTATAAACAACAATGAGCAGTTCTTC	CASSLAWTGINNNEQFF
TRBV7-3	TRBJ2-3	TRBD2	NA	TGTGCCAGCAGCTTAGTAGCTAGCGGAGCAGATACGCAGTATTTT	CASSLVASGADTQYF
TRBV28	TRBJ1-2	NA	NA	TGTGCCAGCAGTTTATGGGAGGGCCGAGGGGGCTACACCTTC	CASSLWEGRGGYTF
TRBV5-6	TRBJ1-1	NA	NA	TGTGCCAGCAAAACACCCATGAACACTGAAGCTTTCTTT	CASKTPMNTEAFF
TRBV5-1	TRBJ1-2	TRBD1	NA	TGCGCCAGCAGCCCGATCCCGACAGGGGTGGACGGCTACACCTTC	CASSPIPTGVDGYTF
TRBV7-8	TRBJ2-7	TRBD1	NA	TGTGCCAGCAGCTTCGCCGGGACAGGGCCCTACGAGCAGTACTTC	CASSFAGTGPYEQYF
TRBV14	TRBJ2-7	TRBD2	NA	TGTGCCAGCAGCCAACTCCTAGCGGGAGCCTACGAGCAGTACTTC	CASSQLLAGAYEQYF
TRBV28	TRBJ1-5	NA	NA	TGTGCCAGCAGAACAGGCACTACCCTTCGTCAGCCCCAGCATTTT	CASRTGTTLRQPQHF
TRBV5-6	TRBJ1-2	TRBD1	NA	TGTGCCAGCAGCTTGAAGGGACAGGGGAGGCTATACTATGGCTACACCTTC	CASSLKGQGRLYYGYTF
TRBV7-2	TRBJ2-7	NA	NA	TGTGCCAGCAGCGTCGTGGGAGTCTCCTACGAGCAGTACTTC	CASSVVGVSYEQYF
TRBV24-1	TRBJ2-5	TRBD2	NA	TGTGCCACCAGTGATCCCCCGGGACTAGCGGGAAAAGAGACCCAGTACTTC	CATSDPPGLAGKETQYF
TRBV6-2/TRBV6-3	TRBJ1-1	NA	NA	TGTGCCAGCAGTTACCGGACAGTTCGGGGCACTGAAGCTTTCTTT	CASSYRTVRGTEAFF
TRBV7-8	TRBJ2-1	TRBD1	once	TGTGCCAGCAGCCCTACGACGGGACAGGGGGGGGATGAGCAGTTCTTC	CASSPTTGQGGDEQFF
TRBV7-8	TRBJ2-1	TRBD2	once	TGTGCCAGCAGCTTCCGGACTAGGCCCCATGAGCAGTTCTTC	CASSFRTRPHEQFF
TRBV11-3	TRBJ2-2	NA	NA	TGTGCCAGCAGCTTAGAACCTACCGGCACCGGGGAGCTGTTTTTT	CASSLEPTGTGELFF
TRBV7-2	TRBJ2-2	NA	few	TGTGCCAGCAGCTTAACAGGGAGGAACACCGGGGAGCTGTTTTTT	CASSLTGRNTGELFF
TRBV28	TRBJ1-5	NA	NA	TGTGCCAGCACTCGACAGAGAGCACAAGGGCCCCAGCATTTT	CASTRQRAQGPQHF
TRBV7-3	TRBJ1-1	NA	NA	TGTGCCAGCAGCCGAGGGCCTGGAACCAACACTGAAGCTTTCTTT	CASSRGPGTNTEAFF
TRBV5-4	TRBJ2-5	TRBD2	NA	TGTGCCAGCAGCCCGCGAACTAAGACTAGCGGCCAAGAGACCCAGTACTTC	CASSPRTKTSGQETQYF
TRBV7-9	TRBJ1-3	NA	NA	TGTGCCACTACAGCTCCCGGAAACACCATATATTTT	CATTAPGNTIYF
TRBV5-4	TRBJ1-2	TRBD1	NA	TGTGCCAGCAGACCGGGACAGGGATTATATGGCTACACCTTC	CASRPGQGLYGYTF
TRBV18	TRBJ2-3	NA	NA	TGTGCCAGCTCACGGGGGCAGGGCGATACGCAGTATTTT	CASSRGQGDTQYF
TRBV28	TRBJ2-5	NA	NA	TGTGCCAGCAGCCCGGGTGGTGGGGAGACCCAGTACTTC	CASSPGGGETQYF
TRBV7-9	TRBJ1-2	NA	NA	TGTGCCACCTTGGAGGGCGGCTATGGCTACACCTTC	CATLEGGYGYTF
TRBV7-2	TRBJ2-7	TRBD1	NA	TGTGCCAGCAGCTTCAGGACAGGGGGGACCTACGAGCAGTACTTC	CASSFRTGGTYEQYF
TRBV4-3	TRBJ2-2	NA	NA	TGCGCCAGCAGCCAAGAGGACAGACTACTCACCGGGGAGCTGTTTTTT	CASSQEDRLLTGELFF